What follows are 10 T cell receptor beta chains derived from one specimen sequenced in a study of shared clonotypes between healthy human individuals. TCRdb's table, derived via immunoSEQ multiplex PCR, lists solely in-frame clones and lacks some. The top ten hold around 0.4% of the sample, which has 2 million to 2.5 million clones, about 90% seen once. Specimen: naive CD4+ T cells from PBMCs. The sample's subset: CD45RA+ positively selected. The receptors were gathered from a man younger than 35 in good health. Some clones in this sample may be carry-over from other donors' samples.

CDR3 amino acids: CASSPRAMNTEAFF. DNA for the CDR3: TGCGCCAGCAGCCCCCGGGCCATGAACACTGAAGCTTTCTTT. The chain employs TRBV5-1 and TRBJ1-1; D uncertain. Trimming shortened V by 4 bases and J by 0 bases, and 10 bases separated the two germline ends. This CDR3 region has 14 residues. Per the germline V gene, CDR1 is SGHRS and CDR2 is YFSETQ.

The chain recombines TRBV2 with TRBJ1-1, with D maybe TRBD1 (6 bases). Trimming stripped 7 bases from V and 5 bases from J, with 17 bases between. Germline CDR1 SNHLY, CDR2 FYNNEI. This CDR3 contains 14 residues. CDR3 sequence (DNA): TGTGCCAGCACTCCGGACAGTCGGAGGACTGAAGCTTTCTTT. It translates to CASTPDSRRTEAFF.

The chain joins TRBV28 to TRBJ2-7; D remains ambiguous. Germline CDR1 and CDR2: MDHEN and SYDVKM. V lost 7 bases, J lost 5 bases, and 15 bases lay in between. This CDR3 region has 13 residues. The CDR3 DNA reads as TGTGCCAGCACTGATAAATTAGCCCACGAGCAGTACTTC. Translating it yields CASTDKLAHEQYF. The full variable domain, in which reference TRBV28 and TRBJ2-7 provide the parts outside the CDR3, is DVKVTQSSRYLVKRTGEKVFLECVQDMDHENMFWYRQDPGLGLRLIYFSYDVKMKEKGDIPEGYSVSREKKERFSLILESASTNQTSMYLCASTDKLAHEQYFGPGTRLTVT.

The chain couples TRBV5-4 to TRBJ2-3; 7 nucleotides line up with TRBD2. Trimming at V came to 2 bases and at J to 11 bases, leaving 5 bases not matched to a gene. The CDR3 is made up of 12 amino acids. Germline values: CDR1 SGHNT, CDR2 YYREEE (reference sequence). In nucleotides, the CDR3 is TGTGCCAGCAGCTTTGGGGCGGGGGTGCAGTATTTT. Translation gives CASSFGAGVQYF.

J is TRBJ2-2 and V is TRBV27; D unclear. Germline V gives CDR1 MNHEY, CDR2 SMNVEV (reference sequence). The CDR3 length is 16 residues. Trimming took off 0 bases at V and 0 bases at J, with 8 bases between the two ends. In DNA, the CDR3 is TGTGCCAGCAGTTTATCTATCCTAGCGAACACCGGGGAGCTGTTTTTT. The encoded protein is CASSLSILANTGELFF.

The chain is built from TRBV5-6 and TRBJ2-7; 12 bases are shared with TRBD2. J gave up 3 bases and V 3 bases, and 7 bases lay outside the gene matches. The germline V gene encodes CDR1 SGHDT and CDR2 YYEEEE. The CDR3 covers 16 residues. CDR3 amino acids: CASSWVTSGSIYEQYF. Written as DNA, the CDR3 is TGTGCCAGCAGCTGGGTGACTAGCGGGAGTATCTACGAGCAGTACTTC. The full variable domain, with the rest looked up from reference TRBV5-6 and TRBJ2-7, is DAGVTQSPTHLIKTRGQQVTLRCSPKSGHDTVSWYQQALGQGPQFIFQYYEEEERQRGNFPDRFSGHQFPNYSSELNVNALLLGDSALYLCASSWVTSGSIYEQYFGPGTRLTVT.

This chain's CDR3 is CASSPNRGAGSYEQYF. The CDR3 bases are TGTGCCAGCAGCCCAAACAGGGGGGCGGGCTCCTACGAGCAGTACTTC. This chain uses TRBV9 with TRBJ2-7; 8 nucleotides agree with TRBD1. The J segment lost 0 bases and the V segment lost 4 bases, leaving 9 bases of the junction unmatched. Germline values: CDR1 SGDLS, CDR2 YYNGEE. CDR3 size: 16 residues.

The chain uses TRBV11-2 and TRBJ2-3; D uncertain. CDR1 SGHAT and CDR2 FQNNGV come from the germline V gene. The V gene lost 1 base and the J gene lost 13 bases, with 15 bases spanning the gap. The CDR3 has 13 amino acids. CDR3 protein: CASSLGEAGAKYF. The DNA for the CDR3 is TGTGCCAGCAGCTTAGGGGAAGCCGGAGCTAAGTATTTT.

The gene calls are TRBV5-4 and TRBJ2-3; 9 nucleotides align to TRBD2. The germline V gene has CDR1 SGHNT and CDR2 YYREEE (reference sequence). The CDR3 extends over 17 amino acids. V dropped 6 bases and J dropped 5; count of bases not matched to a gene: 16. CDR3 nucleotides: TGTGCCAGCACCCGGGGGGCGGGAGGGCCGGTGGTAGATACGCAGTATTTT. It is translated as CASTRGAGGPVVDTQYF. The whole variable domain, remainder taken from reference TRBV5-4 and TRBJ2-3, is ETGVTQSPTHLIKTRGQQVTLRCSSQSGHNTVSWYQQALGQGPQFIFQYYREEENGRGNFPPRFSGLQFPNYSSELNVNALELDDSALYLCASTRGAGGPVVDTQYFGPGTRLTVL.

V usage is TRBV19 and J usage is TRBJ2-7, with TRBD1 as a possible D gene (5 bases). Trimming left V 2 bases short and J 1 base short, with 9 bases between. The germline V gene encodes CDR1 LNHDA and CDR2 SQIVND (reference sequence). The CDR3 runs 14 residues. The CDR3 region is CASSITGLSYEQYF. The CDR3 nucleotides read TGTGCCAGTAGTATAACAGGATTATCCTACGAGCAGTACTTC.